The clone carrying this T cell receptor (beta chain) was found once. As yet, its antigen is unknown. Three nested ARM-PCR rounds with V-beta and C-beta primers built TCRB libraries. TCRdb re-called the multiplex PCR reads with MiXCR, one entry per CDR3 protein. Of over 10,000 distinct CDR3 sequences listed, 64% are singletons. CDR1 is SEHNR, CDR2 FQNEAQ, per germline (reference sequence). The CDR3 runs 13 residues. V was clipped by 2 bases and J by 3 bases, with 7 bases between them. The data were obtained in a study of tumor-infiltrating lymphocytes in glioblastoma multiforme. Findings of the study overall: Functional subtype sorting of these T cells was not performed.

The TCR comes from a male donor with glioblastoma. The chain joins TRBV7-9 to TRBJ1-1; no firm D call. The source material was brain tumor tissue. In DNA, the CDR3 is TGTGCCAGCAGCTTATCTGGGGACACTGAAGCTTTCTTT. It codes for CASSLSGDTEAFF.